Presented here are 17 T cell receptor beta chains from one specimen sequenced in a study of memory CD4+ T cells and cytomegalovirus serostatus. Measured with immunoSEQ multiplex PCR; TCRdb has only the in-frame clones, and not every one. The sample holds tens of thousands of clones, around 75% seen once. Single viable CD3+CD4+CD8-CD45RO+ cells were sorted as the memory CD4+ T cells. Sequenced material: memory CD4+ T cells from blood. Receptor source: an adult in good health and CMV-seronegative.

The chain uses TRBV5-1 and TRBJ2-7; D ambiguous. CDR3 length equals 14 residues. Between the trimmed V and J ends, which lost 0 bases and 9 bases, there was a span of 16 bases. Per germline, CDR1 SGHRS and CDR2 YFSETQ. The CDR3 DNA follows: TGCGCCAGCAGCTTGGGAGGCAGTCGCACCGTGCAGTACTTC. Translated: CASSLGGSRTVQYF.

The chain carries TRBV10-3 and TRBJ1-2; TRBD1 matches at 8 bases. Germline V gene data show CDR1 as ENHRY and CDR2 as SYGVKD. Trimming removed 8 bases from V and 14 bases from J; junction bases left unmatched: 16. The CDR3 contains 13 residues. CDR3 DNA: TGTGCCATCTCCCAAGGACAGGGCGCATCCGCTACCTTC. Its translation: CAISQGQGASATF.

This clone showed up just a few times. The genes are TRBV11-2 and TRBJ2-7; D is perhaps TRBD1 or TRBD2 (5 bases each). The length of the CDR3 is 15 residues. CDR1 and CDR2 from the germline V gene are SGHAT and FQNNGV. V lost 4 bases and J lost 3, with 16 bases in between. CDR3 sequence reads: CASSSPYRGDYEQYF. CDR3 bases: TGTGCCAGCAGCTCGCCCTACAGAGGGGACTACGAGCAGTACTTC.

This clone is medium-sized within its sample. This rearrangement joins TRBV4-2 to TRBJ1-1; unclear D gene. CDR1 and CDR2 from the germline V gene are LGHNA and YNFKEQ. V was trimmed by 2 bases and J by 0 bases, leaving 7 bases between them. The CDR3 is 14 amino acids. The CDR3 is CASSQSTLNTEAFF. CDR3 nucleotide sequence: TGTGCCAGCAGCCAATCTACGTTGAACACTGAAGCTTTCTTT.

This chain joins TRBV5-8 and TRBJ2-7; no reliable D call. The germline CDR1 and CDR2 sequences are SGHTS and YDEGEE. V was clipped by 5 bases and J by 3 bases, with 9 bases between them. This CDR3 is built from 12 residues. The CDR3 DNA reads as TGTGCCAGCAGACCTGTCCGCTACGAGCAGTACTTC. Encoded protein: CASRPVRYEQYF. Drawing the rest from reference TRBV5-8 and TRBJ2-7, the complete variable domain is EAGVTQSPTHLIKTRGQQATLRCSPISGHTSVYWYQQALGLGLQFLLWYDEGEERNRGNFPPRFSGRQFPNYSSELNVNALELEDSALYLCASRPVRYEQYFGPGTRLTVT.

The chain has TRBV5-6 and TRBJ2-5, with TRBD1 as a possible D gene (5 bases). Per the germline V gene, CDR1 is SGHDT and CDR2 is YYEEEE. V lost 0 bases to trimming and J lost 5 bases, with 17 bases between them. The CDR3 contains 16 residues. The CDR3 sequence is CASSLDTWTLKETQYF. CDR3 DNA: TGTGCCAGCAGCTTGGATACCTGGACACTAAAGGAGACCCAGTACTTC. Variable domain in full (rest from reference TRBV5-6 and TRBJ2-5): DAGVTQSPTHLIKTRGQQVTLRCSPKSGHDTVSWYQQALGQGPQFIFQYYEEEERQRGNFPDRFSGHQFPNYSSELNVNALLLGDSALYLCASSLDTWTLKETQYFGPGTRLLVL.

This chain links TRBV19 with TRBJ2-4, with TRBD2 identical over 12 bases. From germline, CDR1 is LNHDA and CDR2 SQIVND (reference sequence). The CDR3 length is 17 residues. With 3 bases clipped from V and 3 bases from J, the junction kept 6 bases outside the gene matches. CDR3: CASSMVPSGGGKNIQYF. CDR3 DNA: TGTGCCAGTAGTATGGTCCCTAGCGGGGGGGGCAAAAACATTCAGTACTTC.

The chain links TRBV6-6 to TRBJ1-3; D remains ambiguous. Trimming took 2 bases from V and 4 from J, leaving 6 bases between them. This CDR3 region has 13 residues. The V gene's germline CDR1 is MNHNY and CDR2 SVGAGI (reference sequence). The CDR3 region has the DNA TGTGCCAGCAGTTACCTTGGAGGAAACACCATATATTTT. It encodes CASSYLGGNTIYF.

The chain combines TRBV4-3 with TRBJ2-2; D uncertain. The CDR3 consists of 14 residues. Germline V gene data show CDR1 as LGHNA and CDR2 as YSLEER. Trimming shortened V by 0 bases and J by 6 bases, and 8 bases separated the two germline ends. In DNA form, the CDR3 reads TGCGCCAGCAGCCAAGAGGGTAGCTCCGGGGAGCTGTTTTTT. Residues: CASSQEGSSGELFF.

This clone has just a few counts. The rearrangement links TRBV5-3 to TRBJ2-4; D unclear. TRBV5-3 carries the ORF label, with uncertain function. Trimming took 6 bases from V and 15 from J, leaving 13 bases between them. The CDR3 covers 10 residues. In nucleotides, the CDR3 is TGTGCCAGAATTTGGCCACCAGGGTACTTC. It translates to CARIWPPGYF.

The chain links TRBV18 to TRBJ2-3; TRBD1 matches at 12 bases. The CDR3 has 17 residues. Germline CDR1 KGHSH, CDR2 LQKENI. Losses at the gene ends were 7 bases for V and 6 bases for J; bases not matched to a gene: 14. The chain's CDR3 is CASYRDRGHSAYDTQYF. The CDR3 nucleotides are TGTGCCAGCTACCGGGACAGGGGGCATTCGGCTTATGATACGCAGTATTTT.

This sequence joins TRBV7-2 and TRBJ1-1; no definite D call. Germline V lookup: CDR1 SGHTA, CDR2 FQGNSA. V lost 0 bases, J lost 2 bases, and 7 bases lay in between. The CDR3 is 14 residues long. The CDR3 protein is CASSLATDNTEAFF. CDR3 nucleotides: TGTGCCAGCAGCTTAGCGACGGATAACACTGAAGCTTTCTTT.

This clone was observed a handful of times. The V and J genes are TRBV27 and TRBJ1-1, with D unclear. This CDR3 spans 12 amino acids. Trimming removed 0 bases from V and 9 bases from J, with 8 bases in between. Looked up from germline, CDR1 is MNHEY and CDR2 is SMNVEV (reference sequence). CDR3 coding DNA: TGTGCCAGCAGTTTATCTTCAGGACAAGCTTTCTTT. Its protein is CASSLSSGQAFF.

The gene calls are TRBV5-1 and TRBJ1-2; 11 bases are a match to TRBD1. The J segment lost 1 base and the V segment lost 5 bases, leaving 1 base of the junction unmatched. This CDR3 is 14 amino acids long. Germline CDR1 is SGHRS and CDR2 is YFSETQ. Here the CDR3 DNA reads TGCGCCAGCAGAGGGACAGGGGGTAACTATGGCTACACCTTC. Protein: CASRGTGGNYGYTF.

The chain combines TRBV20-1 with TRBJ1-1; D call uncertain. Trimming pared 7 bases from V and 1 base from J, leaving 7 bases between. The CDR3 spans 11 residues. Germline loops: CDR1 DFQATT, CDR2 SNEGSKA (reference sequence). As DNA, the CDR3 is TGCAGTGTCAAGGGGAACACTGAAGCTTTCTTT. Translating gives CSVKGNTEAFF.

This clone was seen only a few times. The chain carries TRBV6-5 and TRBJ1-1, with no clear D. Germline CDR1 reads MNHEY; CDR2 reads SVGAGI. The CDR3 extends over 13 amino acids. Trimming removed 3 bases at V and 0 bases at J, with 5 bases between. CDR3 in DNA: TGTGCCAGCAGTTATTCCGTGAACACTGAAGCTTTCTTT. It codes for CASSYSVNTEAFF.

This chain connects TRBV29-1 to TRBJ2-7, with TRBD2 matching over 11 bases. CDR1 and CDR2 (germline): SQVTM, ANQGSEA. The CDR3 extends over 14 amino acids. Trimming cost V 6 bases and J 4 bases; bases outside gene matches: 8. The CDR3: CSVVLAGGRYEQYF. In DNA, the CDR3 is TGCAGCGTCGTCCTAGCGGGGGGACGTTACGAGCAGTACTTC.